This T cell receptor beta chain was captured in a study of vaccination and CD4 T cells after COVID-19. In the study overall: In the convalescent cohort, there were six males and four females, two of them Hispanic. No peptide, an HIV-1 Nef pool, or a CEFX pool was what each control culture received.

A note on this clonotype: The antigen remains undetermined.

The Oncomine TCR Beta short-read assay sequenced DNA from cultured CD4+ T cells. TCRdb redid the calling of the PCR reads with MiXCR, one entry per CDR3 protein. The sample records 20,000 or so distinct CDR3 sequences, 20% to 30% being singletons. CDR3 length equals 16 residues. With 6 bases clipped from V and 4 bases from J, the junction kept 7 bases outside the gene matches. CDR1 and CDR2 from the germline V gene are SGHRS and YFSETQ. As for treatment: roughly 10-day PBMC culture with coronavirus spike peptide pools or control peptides (ViraFEST assay). Sequences were obtained from cultured CD4+ T cells from blood. This sequence joins TRBV5-1 and TRBJ2-5; 15 positions agree with TRBD2. This receptor was identified in a human donor with COVID-19. CDR3 DNA sequence: TGCGCCAGCAAGTCGGGACTAGCGGGGGGACGAGAGACCCAGTACTTC. Protein sequence: CASKSGLAGGRETQYF.